This T cell receptor (beta chain) was identified during a study of identical twins. Study findings and constraints: There was more out-of-frame TCR alpha sharing in monozygotic twins than models estimated.

On this clonotype itself: The antigen is unknown.

In TCRdb, the 5' RACE reads were re-called with MiXCR into one record per CDR3 protein. This sample has 1.5 million to 2 million distinct CDR3 sequences; around a third occur once, and the top ten carry around 0.25%. The CDR3 loop spans 16 amino acids. The germline V gene has CDR1 DFQATT and CDR2 SNEGSKA (reference sequence). Trimming removed 1 base from V and 5 bases from J; junction bases left unmatched: 11. The sequence came from a newborn girl in good health. The chain joins TRBV20-1 to TRBJ2-1; 7 bases line up with TRBD2. The specimen was cord blood. CDR3 in DNA: TGCAGTGCTAGAGCCTACTGGGAGGGGAGGAACAATGAGCAGTTCTTC. Translated, it gives CSARAYWEGRNNEQFF.